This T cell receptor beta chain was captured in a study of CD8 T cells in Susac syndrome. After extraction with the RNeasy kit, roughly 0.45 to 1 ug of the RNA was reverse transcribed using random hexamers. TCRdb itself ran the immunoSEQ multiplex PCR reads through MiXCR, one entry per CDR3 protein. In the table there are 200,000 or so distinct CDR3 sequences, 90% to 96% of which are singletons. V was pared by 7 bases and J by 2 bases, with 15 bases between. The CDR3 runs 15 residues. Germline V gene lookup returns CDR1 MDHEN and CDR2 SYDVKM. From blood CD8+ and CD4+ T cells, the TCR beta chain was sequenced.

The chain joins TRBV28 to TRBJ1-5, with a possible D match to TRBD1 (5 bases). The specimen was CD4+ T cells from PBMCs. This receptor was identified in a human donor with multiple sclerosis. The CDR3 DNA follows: TGTGCCAGCACCCTGTTCCGGGGGGGCAATCAGCCCCAGCATTTT. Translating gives CASTLFRGGNQPQHF.